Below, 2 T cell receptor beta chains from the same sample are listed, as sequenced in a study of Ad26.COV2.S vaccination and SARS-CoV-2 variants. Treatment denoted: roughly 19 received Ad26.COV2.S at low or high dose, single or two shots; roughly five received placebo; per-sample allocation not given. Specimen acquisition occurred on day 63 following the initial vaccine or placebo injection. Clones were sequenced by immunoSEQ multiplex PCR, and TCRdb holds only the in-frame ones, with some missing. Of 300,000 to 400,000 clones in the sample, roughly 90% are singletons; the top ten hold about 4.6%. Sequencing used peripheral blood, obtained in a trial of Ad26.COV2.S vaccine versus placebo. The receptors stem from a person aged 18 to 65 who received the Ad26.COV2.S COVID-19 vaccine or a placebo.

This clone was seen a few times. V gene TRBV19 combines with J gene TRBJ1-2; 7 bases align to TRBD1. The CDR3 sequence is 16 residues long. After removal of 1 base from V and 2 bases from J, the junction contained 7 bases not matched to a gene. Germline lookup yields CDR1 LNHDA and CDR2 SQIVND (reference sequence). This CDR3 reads CASSIVEGGLNYGYTF. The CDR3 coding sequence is TGTGCCAGTAGTATAGTAGAAGGGGGCTTGAACTATGGCTACACCTTC.

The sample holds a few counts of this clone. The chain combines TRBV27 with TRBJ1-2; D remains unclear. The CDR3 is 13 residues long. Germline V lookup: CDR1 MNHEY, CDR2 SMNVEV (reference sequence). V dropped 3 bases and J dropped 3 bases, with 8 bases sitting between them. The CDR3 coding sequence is TGTGCCAGCAGTTTCCTCCCACACTATGGCTACACCTTC. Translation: CASSFLPHYGYTF.